The entry that follows covers one T cell receptor beta chain sequence. Original methodology: Amplification of reference gene primers provided the estimated nucleated cell counts. The table came from immunoSEQ multiplex PCR; TCRdb's copy has only in-frame clones and leaves some out. The DNA was the basis for D and trimming; V, J and clone size are from that table. This repertoire shows roughly 320,000 clones, about 82% found once; its top ten account for around 7.2%. This record comes from a study of blood T cell repertoires in COVID-19. For the study at large: Italy, Spain and the United States were the sources of the convalescent and acute COVID-19 samples.

The sample was peripheral blood. This TCR derives from a human donor in a cohort sampled during active COVID-19.

The CDR3 nucleotides read TGCGCCAGCAGCGGACCGGCGGGGTTGTCCTACGAGCAGTACTTC. Amino acids: CASSGPAGLSYEQYF. The V call is TRBV5-1, the J call TRBJ2-7; a weak D match, TRBD2 (6 bases). Between the trimmed V and J ends, which lost 4 bases and 1 base, there was a span of 15 bases. Germline CDR1 reads SGHRS; CDR2 reads YFSETQ. The length of the CDR3 is 15 residues.